This T cell receptor (beta chain) came from a study of shared clonotypes between healthy human individuals. On the study more broadly: Per-donor plates numbered three CD4 naive, three CD4 memory, two CD8 naive and one CD8 memory.

CDR1 and CDR2 (germline): SNHLY, FYNNEI. This CDR3 contains 17 residues. V lost 7 bases and J lost 9; bases outside the gene matches: 16. The test was conducted at deep level. The repertoire was sequenced with immunoSEQ multiplex PCR; TCRdb's copy has only in-frame clones and lacks some. The repertoire holds 650,000 to 800,000 clones, around 70% seen once, with approximately 1.8% in the top ten. The sequencing input was memory CD4+ T cells sorted from blood. The subset denotes: CD45RA-negative fraction. The chain recombines TRBV2 with TRBJ2-1, with 12 nucleotides matching TRBD2. The receptor's source is a woman in her twenties or thirties in good health. The CDR3 DNA reads TGTGCCAGCAATAGACTAGCGGGAGCCCCGGGTGTTGGTGAGCAGTTCTTC. This gives the protein CASNRLAGAPGVGEQFF.